Below, 32 T cell receptor beta chains from the same sample are listed, as sequenced in a study of blood T cell repertoires in COVID-19. TCRdb's copy holds only in-frame clones and misses some; the assay was immunoSEQ multiplex PCR. The table lists roughly 82,000 clones, 82% of them singletons, with more than 9% in the top ten. What was sequenced was peripheral blood. Receptors were obtained from a man between 60 and 75 years old with acute or convalescent COVID-19.

The chain combines TRBV18 with TRBJ1-3; no definite D call. CDR3 size: 13 residues. V lost 1 base, J lost 8 bases, and 9 bases lay in between. Germline CDR1 KGHSH, CDR2 LQKENI. The CDR3 region has the DNA TGTGCCAGCTCACCACTTTCGGGAGACACCATATATTTT. Translating it yields CASSPLSGDTIYF.

V usage is TRBV27 and J usage is TRBJ2-3; possible D gene TRBD2, 5 bases. Germline CDR1 MNHEY, CDR2 SMNVEV (reference sequence). There are 13 residues in the CDR3. V shed 6 bases and J shed 2 bases, with 9 bases lying between them. The CDR3 region is CASSPGITDTQYF. Here the CDR3 DNA reads TGTGCCAGCAGCCCCGGGATCACAGATACGCAGTATTTT.

This chain connects TRBV5-6 to TRBJ1-2, with a weak D call TRBD1 (6 bases). This CDR3 contains 15 residues. CDR1 and CDR2 (germline): SGHDT, YYEEEE. The V end was cut by 1 base, the J end by 0 bases, with 10 bases between. The CDR3 here is CASSLTRGTNYGYTF. The CDR3 DNA reads as TGTGCCAGCAGCTTGACCAGGGGAACTAACTATGGCTACACCTTC.

This clone was picked up a small number of times. This rearrangement joins TRBV7-3 to TRBJ2-7; a weak D match, TRBD1 (5 bases). Germline CDR1 reads SGHTA; CDR2 reads FQGTGA. The ends were cut back, 2 bases at V and 5 bases at J, with 16 bases in the middle. This CDR3 is built from 15 residues. The chain's CDR3 is CASSLEARGIDEQYF. The CDR3 coding sequence is TGTGCCAGCAGCTTAGAGGCAAGGGGCATCGACGAGCAGTACTTC.

This clone appeared a few times. V and J are TRBV13 and TRBJ2-1; 7 nucleotides agree with TRBD1. Looked up from germline, CDR1 is PRHDT and CDR2 is FYEKMQ (reference sequence). The CDR3 consists of 15 residues. The V segment lost 4 bases and the J segment 5 bases; nucleotides outside the gene matches: 8. CDR3 sequence (DNA): TGTGCCAGCAGCTCAAGGGGGCTAATCGACAATGAGCAGTTCTTC. Translation gives CASSSRGLIDNEQFF.

The chain recombines TRBV7-2 with TRBJ1-2; D gene uncertain. The CDR3 is 13 residues long. Looked up from germline, CDR1 is SGHTA and CDR2 is FQGNSA. The V end lost 8 bases, the J end lost 4 bases, and 14 bases lay between the germline ends. CDR3 loop: CASRKPGSYGYTF. For the CDR3, the DNA is TGTGCCAGCCGAAAACCGGGGTCCTATGGCTACACCTTC.

The chain has TRBV19 and TRBJ1-5; perhaps TRBD1 as D (5 bases). Germline-derived CDR1 and CDR2 are LNHDA and SQIVND (reference sequence). The CDR3 runs 13 residues. The V end lost 7 bases, the J end lost 7 bases, and 14 bases lay between the germline ends. The CDR3 loop reads CASNGQGDQPQHF. In DNA, the CDR3 is TGTGCCAGTAATGGACAAGGTGACCAGCCCCAGCATTTT.

J is TRBJ2-7 and V is TRBV4-1; 10 bases map to TRBD2. Germline assignment: CDR1 MGHRA and CDR2 YSYEKL. The ends lost 5 bases at V and 3 bases at J; junction bases unmatched: 16. The CDR3 covers 18 residues. The CDR3 nucleotides are TGCGCCAGCAGCATCCTAGCGGGAGCTCCGGGACGACTCTACGAGCAGTACTTC. It yields the protein CASSILAGAPGRLYEQYF.

The CDR3 coding sequence is TGTGCCAGTAGCCCGGCGGGACAGGGGGGCTACGAGCAGTACTTC. Its translation: CASSPAGQGGYEQYF. The gene calls are TRBV19 and TRBJ2-7, with 11 bases fitting TRBD1. Germline CDR1 reads LNHDA; CDR2 reads SQIVND (reference sequence). Germline trimming cut 6 bases from V and 3 bases from J; bases unmatched to any gene: 7. This CDR3 is built from 15 residues.

The chain has TRBV5-1 and TRBJ1-6; 8 bases are shared with TRBD1. CDR3 length: 15 residues. CDR1 SGHRS and CDR2 YFSETQ come from the germline V gene. V trimming: 2 bases; J trimming: 10 bases; junction bases outside the gene matches: 8. In DNA form, the CDR3 reads TGCGCCAGCAGCTTAACAGGGGGGACGAGCTCACCCCTCCACTTT. Its protein product is CASSLTGGTSSPLHF.

This sequence joins TRBV7-9 and TRBJ2-5; tentative D call: TRBD2 (6 bases). The CDR3 is 14 amino acids. V lost 2 bases and J lost 5, with 12 bases in between. Germline values: CDR1 SEHNR, CDR2 FQNEAQ (reference sequence). As DNA, the CDR3 is TGTGCCAGCAGCTTATACGGGGGTAGGGAGACCCAGTACTTC. Amino acid sequence: CASSLYGGRETQYF.

This clone appeared a few times. The chain recombines TRBV6-5 with TRBJ1-2; D not certain. Germline V gene data show CDR1 as MNHEY and CDR2 as SVGAGI. The CDR3 has 13 amino acids. V was shortened by 6 bases and J by 5 bases, with 13 bases between the two germline ends. The CDR3: CASRNTEQYGYTF. Written as DNA, the CDR3 is TGTGCCAGCAGGAATACAGAACAGTATGGCTACACCTTC.

V and J are TRBV5-5 and TRBJ2-5; D perhaps matches TRBD2 (5 bases). Germline lookup yields CDR1 SGHKS and CDR2 YYEKEE (reference sequence). Trimming stripped 0 bases from V and 0 bases from J, with 9 bases between. This CDR3 region has 15 residues. The CDR3 is CASSLGPGYQETQYF. DNA for the CDR3: TGTGCCAGCAGCTTGGGTCCGGGGTACCAAGAGACCCAGTACTTC.

The chain links TRBV6-4 to TRBJ2-1; D perhaps matches TRBD2 (5 bases). Trimming left V 0 bases short and J 0 bases short, with 12 bases between. Germline CDR1 reads MRHNA; CDR2 reads SNTAGT. The CDR3 is 17 amino acids. CDR3 sequence reads: CASSDSSFRGSYNEQFF. In DNA, the CDR3 is TGTGCCAGCAGTGACTCGAGTTTCCGGGGCTCCTACAATGAGCAGTTCTTC.

V is TRBV24-1 and J is TRBJ1-5; unclear D gene. The CDR3 totals 12 residues. Between the trimmed V and J ends, which lost 3 bases and 11 bases, there was a span of 10 bases. Per germline, CDR1 KGHDR and CDR2 SFDVKD. In nucleotides, the CDR3 is TGTGCCACCAGTGATCCCTCCGGGACCCAGCATTTT. It translates to CATSDPSGTQHF.

This sequence joins TRBV3-1 (or the pseudogene TRBV3-2) and TRBJ1-1, with D uncertain. V dropped 8 bases and J dropped 5 bases, with 9 bases sitting between them. The CDR3 loop spans 11 amino acids. Germline loops: CDR1 LGHDT, CDR2 YNNKEL (reference sequence). The CDR3 spells CASQSGTEAFF. DNA of the CDR3: TGTGCCAGCCAATCCGGGACTGAAGCTTTCTTT.

The CDR3 is CASSLVPSEGTEQFF. In DNA form, the CDR3 reads TGTGCCAGCAGCTTAGTTCCTAGTGAAGGTACTGAGCAGTTCTTC. The chain joins TRBV7-2 to TRBJ2-1; no firm D call. Per germline, CDR1 SGHTA and CDR2 FQGNSA. The CDR3 loop spans 15 amino acids. The V and J ends lost 1 base and 9 bases respectively, with 16 bases between them.

The J gene is TRBJ2-5, the V gene TRBV7-3; 11 bases agree with TRBD2. With V trimmed by 1 base and J by 5 bases, 9 bases remained unmatched. The CDR3 spans 17 residues. Germline CDR1 SGHTA, CDR2 FQGTGA. The DNA of the CDR3 is TGTGCCAGCAGCTTAAGCCCCCTAGCGGGGGGTTGGGAGACCCAGTACTTC. Its translation is CASSLSPLAGGWETQYF.

V and J are TRBV4-3 and TRBJ2-2, with 7 bases lining up with TRBD2. Germline V CDR1 and CDR2: LGHNA, YSLEER. Losses at the gene ends were 1 base for V and 4 bases for J; bases not matched to a gene: 9. The CDR3 has 17 amino acids. CDR3 sequence reads: CASSQAGRGRSTGELFF. The CDR3 DNA follows: TGCGCCAGCAGCCAAGCTGGGAGGGGCCGGAGCACCGGGGAGCTGTTTTTT.

The chain recombines TRBV19 with TRBJ1-5; the D gene is possibly TRBD1 (6 bases). The CDR3 sequence is 13 residues long. Trimming stripped 4 bases from V and 4 bases from J, with 8 bases between. CDR1 is LNHDA and CDR2 is SQIVND in the germline V gene (reference sequence). This CDR3 is CASSTTGNQPQHF. CDR3 DNA: TGTGCCAGTAGTACAACAGGGAATCAGCCCCAGCATTTT.

This clone showed up just once. J is TRBJ2-1 and V is TRBV5-1; maybe TRBD1 (5 bases). The CDR3 length is 15 residues. From germline, CDR1 is SGHRS and CDR2 YFSETQ. V lost 0 bases, J lost 8 bases, and 15 bases lay in between. In DNA form, the CDR3 reads TGCGCCAGCAGCTTGGAGATCGCGCTAGGGGATGAGCAGTTCTTC. Its protein is CASSLEIALGDEQFF. The full variable domain, with the rest looked up from reference TRBV5-1 and TRBJ2-1, is KAGVTQTPRYLIKTRGQQVTLSCSPISGHRSVSWYQQTPGQGLQFLFEYFSETQRNKGNFPGRFSGRQFSNSRSEMNVSTLELGDSALYLCASSLEIALGDEQFFGPGTRLTVL.

This chain connects TRBV11-3 to TRBJ2-1, with D possibly matching TRBD2 (6 bases). Trimming left V 6 bases short and J 9 bases short, with 15 bases between. CDR1 and CDR2 from the germline V gene are SGHNT and YENEEA. This CDR3 spans 13 amino acids. CDR3 coding DNA: TGTGCCAGCAGTCTTACCCGGGACTTTGAGCAGTTCTTC. It yields the protein CASSLTRDFEQFF.

As for this clone: A much larger clone lies a single base off, so this may be a read error. CDR3 bases: TGTGCCAGCAGCACGCGGATAGGGGGCAATCAGCCCCAGCATTTT. Amino acids: CASSTRIGGNQPQHF. The genes are TRBV6-5 and TRBJ1-5; tentatively, D is TRBD1 (5 bases). CDR1 and CDR2 (germline): MNHEY, SVGAGI. The CDR3 loop spans 15 amino acids. The V end lost 6 bases, the J end lost 2 bases, and 14 bases lay between the germline ends.

The chain uses TRBV7-2 and TRBJ2-3; TRBD2 might be the D (6 bases). From germline, CDR1 is SGHTA and CDR2 FQGNSA. V shed 2 bases and J shed 5 bases, with 14 bases lying between them. The CDR3 totals 15 residues. CDR3 residues: CASSLLGGPEDTQYF. CDR3 in DNA: TGTGCCAGCAGCTTACTCGGAGGGCCGGAAGATACGCAGTATTTT. The full variable domain, in which reference TRBV7-2 and TRBJ2-3 provide the parts outside the CDR3, is GAGVSQSPSNKVTEKGKDVELRCDPISGHTALYWYRQSLGQGLEFLIYFQGNSAPDKSGLPSDRFSAERTGGSVSTLTIQRTQQEDSAVYLCASSLLGGPEDTQYFGPGTRLTVL.

The V call is TRBV10-3, the J call TRBJ1-3; 7 nucleotides match TRBD1. V lost 6 bases and J lost 4; bases outside the gene matches: 6. The CDR3 runs 14 residues. Germline V gives CDR1 ENHRY, CDR2 SYGVKD. The CDR3 loop is CAIRETGSGNTIYF. The DNA of the CDR3 is TGTGCCATCAGAGAGACAGGGTCGGGAAACACCATATATTTT.

The chain combines TRBV7-2 with TRBJ1-1; no clear D. V was cut by 3 bases and J by 3 bases, with 11 bases left in between. CDR1 and CDR2 from the germline V gene are SGHTA and FQGNSA. CDR3 size: 14 residues. The CDR3 bases are TGTGCCAGCAGCTTTCAAGGGAGGGACACTGAAGCTTTCTTT. Translating it yields CASSFQGRDTEAFF. Variable domain in full (rest from reference TRBV7-2 and TRBJ1-1): GAGVSQSPSNKVTEKGKDVELRCDPISGHTALYWYRQSLGQGLEFLIYFQGNSAPDKSGLPSDRFSAERTGGSVSTLTIQRTQQEDSAVYLCASSFQGRDTEAFFGQGTRLTVV.

This sequence joins TRBV28 and TRBJ1-2; 9 bases agree with TRBD1. Looked up from germline, CDR1 is MDHEN and CDR2 is SYDVKM. This CDR3 spans 16 amino acids. Trimming at V came to 2 bases and at J to 2 bases, leaving 6 bases not matched to a gene. The CDR3 here is CASSLPPGQGNYGYTF. The CDR3 region has the DNA TGTGCCAGCAGTTTACCCCCCGGACAGGGGAACTATGGCTACACCTTC.

The J gene is TRBJ2-2, the V gene TRBV5-1; no clear D gene. There are 13 residues in the CDR3. Germline CDR1 and CDR2: SGHRS and YFSETQ. Trimming left V 6 bases short and J 1 base short, with 7 bases between. CDR3 sequence reads: CASMIENTGELFF. The CDR3 coding sequence is TGCGCCAGCATGATAGAGAACACCGGGGAGCTGTTTTTT.

The chain joins TRBV6-5 to TRBJ1-3, with unresolved D. Trimming removed 3 bases at V and 3 bases at J, with 9 bases between. This CDR3 comprises 14 residues. The V gene's germline CDR1 is MNHEY and CDR2 SVGAGI. The DNA for the CDR3 is TGTGCCAGCAGTTATACAGTCCTTGGAAACACCATATATTTT. It codes for CASSYTVLGNTIYF.

The table lists this clone with a few counts. J is TRBJ1-6 and V is TRBV30, with D possibly being TRBD1 (5 bases). Germline CDR1 GTSNPN, CDR2 SVGIG (reference sequence). The CDR3 covers 13 residues. V was clipped by 4 bases and J by 8 bases, with 12 bases between them. CDR3 DNA sequence: TGTGCCTGGAAAAGAGACAGTCATTCACCCCTCCACTTT. This translates into CAWKRDSHSPLHF.

This clone was seen just once. The gene calls are TRBV7-2 and TRBJ2-1; 7 bases match TRBD2. CDR3 length equals 16 residues. Losses at the gene ends were 1 base for V and 4 bases for J; bases not matched to a gene: 7. Germline V gene data show CDR1 as SGHTA and CDR2 as FQGNSA. For the CDR3, the DNA is TGTGCCAGCAGCTTAGTACCCCAGCGGGGTTACAATGAGCAGTTCTTC. It specifies CASSLVPQRGYNEQFF.

CDR3 in DNA: TGTGCCAGCAGCTTAATCGCGGGGAACACTGAAGCTTTCTTT. It specifies CASSLIAGNTEAFF. V usage is TRBV7-3 and J usage is TRBJ1-1; D remains unclear. This CDR3 is built from 14 residues. The ends were cut back, 1 base at V and 1 base at J, with 7 bases in the middle. Germline CDR1 and CDR2: SGHTA and FQGTGA.